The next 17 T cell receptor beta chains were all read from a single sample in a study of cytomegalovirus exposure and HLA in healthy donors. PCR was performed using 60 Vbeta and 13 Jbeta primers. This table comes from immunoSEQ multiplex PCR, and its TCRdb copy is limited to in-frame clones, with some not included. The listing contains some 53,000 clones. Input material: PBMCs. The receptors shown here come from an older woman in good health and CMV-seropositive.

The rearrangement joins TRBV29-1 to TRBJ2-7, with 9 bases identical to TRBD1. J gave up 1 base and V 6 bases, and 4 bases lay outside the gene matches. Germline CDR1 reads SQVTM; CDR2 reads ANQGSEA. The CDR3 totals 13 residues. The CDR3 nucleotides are TGCAGCGTGCGGACAGGGGAGTCCTACGAGCAGTACTTC. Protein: CSVRTGESYEQYF.

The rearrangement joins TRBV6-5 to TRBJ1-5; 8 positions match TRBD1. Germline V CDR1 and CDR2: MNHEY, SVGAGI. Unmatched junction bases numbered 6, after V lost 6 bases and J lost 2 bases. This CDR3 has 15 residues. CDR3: CASRDRVNGNQPQHF. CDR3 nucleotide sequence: TGTGCCAGCAGGGACAGGGTTAATGGCAATCAGCCCCAGCATTTT.

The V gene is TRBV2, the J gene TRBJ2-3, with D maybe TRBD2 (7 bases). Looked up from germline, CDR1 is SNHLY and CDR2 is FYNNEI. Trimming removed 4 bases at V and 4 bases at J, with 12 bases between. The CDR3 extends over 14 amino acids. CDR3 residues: CASSGGGLPDTQYF. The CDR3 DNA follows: TGTGCCAGCAGTGGGGGGGGCCTTCCAGATACGCAGTATTTT.

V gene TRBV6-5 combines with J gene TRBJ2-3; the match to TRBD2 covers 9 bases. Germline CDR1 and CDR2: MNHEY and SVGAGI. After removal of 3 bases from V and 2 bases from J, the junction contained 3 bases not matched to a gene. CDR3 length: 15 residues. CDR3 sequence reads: CASSYGGGATDTQYF. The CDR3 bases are TGTGCCAGCAGTTATGGCGGGGGGGCCACAGATACGCAGTATTTT.

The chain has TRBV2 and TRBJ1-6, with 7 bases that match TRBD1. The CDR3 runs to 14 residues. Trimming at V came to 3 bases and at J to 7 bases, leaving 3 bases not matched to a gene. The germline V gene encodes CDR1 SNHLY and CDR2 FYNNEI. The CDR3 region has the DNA TGTGCCAGCAGTGAGAGGGGGCGGAATTCACCCCTCCACTTT. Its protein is CASSERGRNSPLHF.

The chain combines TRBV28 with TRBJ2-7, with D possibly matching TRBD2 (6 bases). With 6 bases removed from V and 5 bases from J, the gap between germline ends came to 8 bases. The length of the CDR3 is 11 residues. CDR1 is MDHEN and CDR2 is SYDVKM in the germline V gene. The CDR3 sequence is CASRERDEQYF. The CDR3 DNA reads TGTGCCAGCAGGGAGCGGGACGAGCAGTACTTC.

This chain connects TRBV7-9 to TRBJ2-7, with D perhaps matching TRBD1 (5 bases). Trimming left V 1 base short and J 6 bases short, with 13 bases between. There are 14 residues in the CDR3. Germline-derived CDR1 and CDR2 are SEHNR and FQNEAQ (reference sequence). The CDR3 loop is CASSLDVGPGEQYF. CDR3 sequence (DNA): TGTGCCAGCAGCTTAGACGTGGGGCCCGGCGAGCAGTACTTC.

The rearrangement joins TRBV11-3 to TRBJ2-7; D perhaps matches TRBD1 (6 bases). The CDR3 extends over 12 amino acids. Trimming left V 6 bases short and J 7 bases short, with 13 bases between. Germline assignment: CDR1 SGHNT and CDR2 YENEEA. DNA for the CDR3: TGTGCCAGCAGACCGACAGGACTGGAGCAGTACTTC. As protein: CASRPTGLEQYF.

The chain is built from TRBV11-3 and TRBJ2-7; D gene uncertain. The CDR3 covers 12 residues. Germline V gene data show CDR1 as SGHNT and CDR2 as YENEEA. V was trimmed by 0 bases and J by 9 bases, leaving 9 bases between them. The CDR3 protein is CASSLDSRVQYF. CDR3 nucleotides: TGTGCCAGCAGCTTAGATAGCCGTGTGCAGTACTTC.

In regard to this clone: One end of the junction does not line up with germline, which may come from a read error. The CDR3 nucleotides read TGTGCCAGCAGTTGGGCCAGGGGAGATCAGCACCAGCATTTT. Its protein product is CASSWARGDQHQHF. This chain links TRBV6-5 with TRBJ1-5; TRBD1 might be the D (6 bases). Germline values: CDR1 MNHEY, CDR2 SVGAGI. The CDR3 runs to 14 residues.

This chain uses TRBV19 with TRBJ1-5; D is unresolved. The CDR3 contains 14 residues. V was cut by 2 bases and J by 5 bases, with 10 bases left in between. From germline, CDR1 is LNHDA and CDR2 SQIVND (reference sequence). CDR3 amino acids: CASSIFSNDQPQHF. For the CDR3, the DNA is TGTGCCAGTAGTATATTCAGTAACGATCAGCCCCAGCATTTT.

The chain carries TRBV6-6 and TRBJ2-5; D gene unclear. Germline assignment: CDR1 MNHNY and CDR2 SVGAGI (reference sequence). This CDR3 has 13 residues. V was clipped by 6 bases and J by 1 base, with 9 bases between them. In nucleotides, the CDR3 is TGTGCCAGCAGCCTGAGGCGCCAAGAGACCCAGTACTTC. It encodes CASSLRRQETQYF.

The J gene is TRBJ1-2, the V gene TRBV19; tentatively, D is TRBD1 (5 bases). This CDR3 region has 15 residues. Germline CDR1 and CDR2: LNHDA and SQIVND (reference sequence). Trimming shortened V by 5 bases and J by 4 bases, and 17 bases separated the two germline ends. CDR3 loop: CASSPGGDFSYGYTF. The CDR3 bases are TGTGCCAGTAGTCCGGGGGGGGATTTCTCCTATGGCTACACCTTC. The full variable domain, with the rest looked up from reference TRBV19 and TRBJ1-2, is DGGITQSPKYLFRKEGQNVTLSCEQNLNHDAMYWYRQDPGQGLRLIYYSQIVNDFQKGDIAEGYSVSREKKESFPLTVTSAQKNPTAFYLCASSPGGDFSYGYTFGSGTRLTVV.

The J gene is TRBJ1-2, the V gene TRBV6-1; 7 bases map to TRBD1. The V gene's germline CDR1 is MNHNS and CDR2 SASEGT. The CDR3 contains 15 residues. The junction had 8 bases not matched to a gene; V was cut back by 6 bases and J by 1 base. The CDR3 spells CASSRDSFFNYGYTF. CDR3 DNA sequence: TGTGCCAGCAGCCGGGACAGCTTTTTTAACTATGGCTACACCTTC.

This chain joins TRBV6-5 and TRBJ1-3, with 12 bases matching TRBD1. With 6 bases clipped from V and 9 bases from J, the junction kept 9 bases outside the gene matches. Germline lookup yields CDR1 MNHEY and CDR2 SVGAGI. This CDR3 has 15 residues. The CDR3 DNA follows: TGTGCCAGCAGGGGAAGGGACAGGGGGCTGGCCACCATATATTTT. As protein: CASRGRDRGLATIYF.

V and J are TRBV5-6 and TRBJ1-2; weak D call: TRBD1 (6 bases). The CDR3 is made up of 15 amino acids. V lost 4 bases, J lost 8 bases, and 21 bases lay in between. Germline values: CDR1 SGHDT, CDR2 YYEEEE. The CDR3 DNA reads TGTGCCAGCAGCCGTGACAGGACCGACAGGTACGGCTACACCTTC. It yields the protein CASSRDRTDRYGYTF.

The CDR3 protein is CASRRGGPANEKLFF. The CDR3 nucleotides are TGTGCCAGCAGGAGGGGAGGCCCGGCTAATGAAAAACTGTTTTTT. V is TRBV11-2 and J is TRBJ1-4; maybe TRBD1 (5 bases). The CDR3 runs 15 residues. The V and J ends lost 6 bases and 3 bases respectively, with 14 bases between them. CDR1 and CDR2 (germline): SGHAT, FQNNGV.